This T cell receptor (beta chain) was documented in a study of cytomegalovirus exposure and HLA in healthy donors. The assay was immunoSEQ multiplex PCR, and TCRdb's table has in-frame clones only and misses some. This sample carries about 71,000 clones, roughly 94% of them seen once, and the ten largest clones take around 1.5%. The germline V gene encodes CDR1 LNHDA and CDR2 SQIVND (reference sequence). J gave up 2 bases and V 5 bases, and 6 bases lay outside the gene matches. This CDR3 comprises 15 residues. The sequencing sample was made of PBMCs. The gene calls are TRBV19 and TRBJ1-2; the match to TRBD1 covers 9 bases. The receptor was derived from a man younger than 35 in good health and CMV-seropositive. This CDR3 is CASSFAGQGNYGYTF. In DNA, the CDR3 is TGTGCCAGTAGTTTTGCGGGACAGGGCAACTATGGCTACACCTTC.